This TCR beta chain came from a study of early T cells in non-severe SARS-CoV-2 infection. Study background: It was bulk RNA from unsorted whole blood that was sequenced, and the chains were unpaired.

V was trimmed by 5 bases and J by 6 bases, leaving 19 bases between them. Germline values: CDR1 SGDLS, CDR2 YYNGEE. The CDR3 runs to 15 residues. Unique molecular identifier tags were affixed to discrete cDNA molecules. TCRdb processed the 5' RACE reads anew with MiXCR; each CDR3 protein has one entry. The data show about 60,000 distinct CDR3 sequences, about 17% seen once. This clonotype was seen a few times. The source was whole blood, collected at baseline. The receptor was isolated from an adult who was a healthcare worker with PCR-confirmed SARS-CoV-2 infection or an uninfected control (not recorded which). V and J are TRBV9 and TRBJ2-3; D is possibly TRBD1 or TRBD2 (5 bases each). CDR3 residues: CASSAGTYKTDTQYF. In nucleotides, the CDR3 is TGTGCCAGCAGTGCCGGGACCTATAAAACGGATACGCAGTATTTT. Together with reference TRBV9 and TRBJ2-3, the CDR3 gives the full variable domain: DSGVTQTPKHLITATGQRVTLRCSPRSGDLSVYWYQQSLDQGLQFLIQYYNGEERAKGNILERFSAQQFPDLHSELNLSSLELGDSALYFCASSAGTYKTDTQYFGPGTRLTVL.